Sequencing of this T cell receptor beta chain was carried out in a study of CD8+ T cells in alopecia areata (dated by TCRdb to 2016 to 2018). Some background on the complete study: In both human patients and the C3H/HeJ mouse model, the study applied high-throughput TCRbeta sequencing to look at T cell clonal expansion in alopecia areata. Human TCRbeta sequencing covered scalp tissue and sorted CD4+ and CD8+ peripheral blood T cells from patchy and totalis/universalis alopecia areata patients and healthy controls. Clonality in the scalp was compared among normal scalp (n=4), patchy alopecia areata scalp (n=8), and alopecia totalis/universalis scalp (n=8). RNA came from the PAXgene miRNA kit for fixed scalp, the miRNeasy kit for PBMCs, and the RNeasy kit for mouse skin. TCRbeta CDR3 regions were amplified by immunoSEQ multiplex PCR using 35 Vbeta forward and 13 Jbeta reverse primers. The study at large found these results: Compared with normal scalp, lesional scalp, particularly in alopecia totalis/universalis, had higher clonality and more expanded CD8+ clones, which suggests antigenic drive. Shared TCR sequences between patients were less evident than in mice, which may be partly attributable to HLA diversity in the patient population. Unlike mouse skin, which is dominated by gammadelta T cells, normal human skin has resident alphabeta T cells that are also sequenced, and this complicates analysis of the scalp TCR repertoire.

The CDR3 runs 13 residues from the cysteine to the phenylalanine. The kept DNA is CDR3 alone, 39 bases in frame from the first base. V lost 5 bases and J lost 0 bases; the stretch between them is 7 bases long. The germline V gene sets CDR1 to SNHLY and CDR2 to FYNNEI. After PBMCs were isolated by density centrifugation and stained for CD3, CD4 and CD8, a FACSAria was used to sort CD4+ and CD8+ T cells. Scalp biopsies and blood samples were obtained from unaffected controls. Preparation of the library involved the immunoSEQ multiplex PCR assay. For TCR sequencing, RNA was extracted from every sample and reverse transcribed into cDNA to serve as template. First-strand cDNA was synthesized using SuperScript III with a 2:1 mix of oligo-dT and random hexamers. Amplification bias was assessed with a synthetic immune receptor repertoire, and residual bias was removed computationally. The original pipeline was this. Raw reads were preprocessed to remove errors, and CDR3 was defined according to IMGT conventions as the region from the conserved cysteine to phenylalanine. Clonality was computed as 1 minus the Shannon entropy, with the entropy normalized by log2 of the number of productive unique TCRs. Whether scalp clones were CD4 or CD8 was inferred by matching scalp TCRbeta sequences against CD4 and CD8 repertoires sorted from blood. TCRdb obtained this table from immuneACCESS and retained in-frame rearrangements with V and J assigned. These tables miss some clones; where compared with another copy, unresolved V genes account for less than half of the shortfall, and the remainder is unexplained. V, J and clone size were drawn from that table, and D and trimming were deduced from the DNA. This sample lists under 130,000 clones; less than 70% were detected once. In total, the top ten clones hold 8% to 10% of the sample.

This clone has a handful of counts. This clone's antigen is unknown. Base qualities are not provided; no much larger clone lies one nucleotide away. The source of this sequence is a human donor in good health. Sequencing input: CD4+ T cells sorted from blood. In this chain, TRBV2 is recombined with TRBJ2-5; the best D guess is TRBD2, with 6 bases matching. In nucleotides, the sequence is TGTGCCAGCAGTCGGGACTACCAAGAGACCCAGTACTTC. Its amino acids are CASSRDYQETQYF. Joined to the reference TRBV2 and TRBJ2-5 proteins, this CDR3 gives the full variable domain: EPEVTQTPSHQVTQMGQEVILRCVPISNHLYFYWYRQILGQKVEFLVSFYNNEISEKSEIFDDQFSVERPDGSNFTLKIRSTKLEDSAMYFCASSRDYQETQYFGPGTRLLVL.